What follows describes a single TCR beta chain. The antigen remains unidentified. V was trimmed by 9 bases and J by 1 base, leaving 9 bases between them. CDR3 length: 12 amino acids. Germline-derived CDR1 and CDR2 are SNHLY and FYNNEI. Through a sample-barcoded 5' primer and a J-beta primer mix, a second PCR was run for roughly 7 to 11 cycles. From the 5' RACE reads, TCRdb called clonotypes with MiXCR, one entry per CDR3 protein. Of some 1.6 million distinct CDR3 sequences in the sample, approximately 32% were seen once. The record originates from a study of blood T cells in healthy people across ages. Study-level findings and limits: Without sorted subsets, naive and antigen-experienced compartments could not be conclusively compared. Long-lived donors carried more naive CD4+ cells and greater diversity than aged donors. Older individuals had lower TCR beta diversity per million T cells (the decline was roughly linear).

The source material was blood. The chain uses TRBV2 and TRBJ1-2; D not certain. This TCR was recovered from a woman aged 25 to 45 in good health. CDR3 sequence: CASREDNYGYTF. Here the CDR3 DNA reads TGTGCCAGTAGGGAAGATAACTATGGCTACACCTTC.